These 20 T cell receptor beta chains were sequenced from one sample in a study of regulatory and conventional T cells in RAG deficiency. Blood CD4+ CD25-high CD127-low regulatory T cells supplied the genomic DNA template. Some clones are missing from TCRdb's copy, which holds only in-frame ones; the method was immunoSEQ multiplex PCR. The data show about 12,000 clones, approximately 94% seen once. This sample also belongs to another study, concerning regulatory T cells. This second report adds: Primers: 52 TRBV forward and 13 TRBJ reverse.

Sequenced sample: CD127- CD25+ CD4+ Tregs sorted from blood. Source of these receptors: a human donor in good health.

This sequence joins TRBV28 and TRBJ1-2; possible D gene TRBD1, 6 bases. From germline, CDR1 is MDHEN and CDR2 SYDVKM. Trimming cost V 5 bases and J 7 bases, with 26 bases left between them. The CDR3 length is 17 residues. The CDR3 spells CASSRTWGGRDFSGYTF. The CDR3 coding sequence is TGTGCCAGCAGTCGCACATGGGGGGGCAGGGACTTTTCTGGCTACACCTTC.

The chain couples TRBV7-8 to TRBJ1-2; 9 positions agree with TRBD1. V was pared by 1 base and J by 10 bases, with 4 bases of the junction left unmatched. Germline V gene sequence: CDR1 SGHVS, CDR2 FQNEAQ. This CDR3 region has 13 residues. The CDR3 spells CASSLGTGVFYTF. In nucleotides, the CDR3 is TGTGCCAGCAGCTTAGGGACAGGGGTCTTCTACACCTTC. The whole variable domain, filled in from reference TRBV7-8 and TRBJ1-2, reads GAGVSQSPRYKVAKRGQDVALRCDPISGHVSLFWYQQALGQGPEFLTYFQNEAQLDKSGLPSDRFFAERPEGSVSTLKIQRTQQEDSAVYLCASSLGTGVFYTFGSGTRLTVV.

The chain uses TRBV18 and TRBJ2-7; 8 bases align to TRBD1. The germline V gene has CDR1 KGHSH and CDR2 LQKENI. V lost 1 base, J lost 3 bases, and 2 bases stayed unmatched. The CDR3 is 14 residues long. CDR3 DNA: TGTGCCAGCTCACCACGACAGGGGCTCTACGAGCAGTACTTC. Its protein is CASSPRQGLYEQYF.

The chain links TRBV6-5 to TRBJ1-2, with 7 bases lining up with TRBD1. Germline assignment: CDR1 MNHEY and CDR2 SVGAGI. The ends lost 6 bases at V and 0 bases at J; junction bases unmatched: 4. This CDR3 has 14 amino acids. CDR3: CASRTGTANYGYTF. The CDR3 DNA is TGTGCCAGCAGGACCGGGACAGCTAACTATGGCTACACCTTC.

V gene TRBV6-5 combines with J gene TRBJ1-2; TRBD1 aligns across 8 bases. The germline V gene has CDR1 MNHEY and CDR2 SVGAGI. V trimming: 5 bases; J trimming: 3 bases; junction bases outside the gene matches: 2. The CDR3 runs to 13 residues. In DNA, the CDR3 is TGTGCCAGCAGTCAGGGGGCGGACTATGGCTACACCTTC. It yields the protein CASSQGADYGYTF.

For this clone: In the same sample, other DNA sequences code for this CDR3. V and J are TRBV7-6 and TRBJ1-6, with D perhaps matching TRBD1 (6 bases). CDR1 is SGHVS and CDR2 is FNYEAQ in the germline V gene. V was shortened by 4 bases and J by 0 bases, with 10 bases between the two germline ends. The CDR3 contains 16 residues. The CDR3 DNA follows: TGTGCCAGCAGCTCCCAGGGGAGCTCCTATAATTCACCCCTCCACTTT. It translates to CASSSQGSSYNSPLHF.

This chain joins TRBV19 and TRBJ2-5, with 9 bases aligning to TRBD2. CDR1 and CDR2 (germline): LNHDA, SQIVND (reference sequence). V lost 3 bases to trimming and J lost 4 bases; unmatched junction nucleotides: 6. The CDR3 length is 15 residues. The CDR3 is CASSMGGGAGETQYF. DNA for the CDR3: TGTGCCAGTAGTATGGGCGGGGGGGCTGGAGAGACCCAGTACTTC.

The gene calls are TRBV19 and TRBJ2-3; 9 bases fit TRBD1. From germline, CDR1 is LNHDA and CDR2 SQIVND (reference sequence). The CDR3 extends over 15 amino acids. Germline trimming cut 1 base from V and 5 bases from J; bases unmatched to any gene: 4. CDR3 DNA sequence: TGTGCCAGTAGTATAGTGGGGACAGGGCGAGATACGCAGTATTTT. It specifies CASSIVGTGRDTQYF.

This sequence joins TRBV2 and TRBJ1-2; D perhaps matches TRBD1 (5 bases). Per germline, CDR1 SNHLY and CDR2 FYNNEI. CDR3 size: 14 residues. Trimming removed 6 bases at V and 1 base at J, with 12 bases between. This CDR3 is CASSPRQNNYGYTF. In nucleotides, the CDR3 is TGTGCCAGCAGCCCTAGACAGAATAACTATGGCTACACCTTC.

The chain couples TRBV6-5 to TRBJ2-7; 11 bases fit TRBD1. With V trimmed by 6 bases and J by 6 bases, 1 base remained unmatched. The germline gives CDR1 MNHEY, CDR2 SVGAGI. The CDR3 loop spans 12 amino acids. This chain's CDR3 is CASRDRGREQYF. CDR3 coding DNA: TGTGCCAGCAGGGACAGGGGGCGCGAGCAGTACTTC.

This clone was seen only once. The chain joins TRBV6-1 to TRBJ2-1; 8 positions agree with TRBD1. The germline CDR1 and CDR2 sequences are MNHNS and SASEGT. The CDR3 extends over 18 amino acids. The junction had 11 bases not matched to a gene; V was cut back by 1 base and J by 3 bases. The CDR3 DNA reads as TGTGCCAGCAGTGAAGGACGAATGGCAGGGGGCTTCTACAATGAGCAGTTCTTC. Protein: CASSEGRMAGGFYNEQFF.

The chain recombines TRBV28 with TRBJ1-2; no firm D call. Looked up from germline, CDR1 is MDHEN and CDR2 is SYDVKM. Trimming pared 6 bases from V and 4 bases from J, leaving 15 bases between. There are 14 residues in the CDR3. The CDR3 sequence is CASSLRVFFYGYTF. Here the CDR3 DNA reads TGTGCCAGCAGCCTCCGGGTTTTTTTCTATGGCTACACCTTC.

The V call is TRBV9, the J call TRBJ1-1, with D perhaps matching TRBD1 (5 bases). Trimming cost V 0 bases and J 0 bases, with 15 bases left between them. The germline CDR1 and CDR2 sequences are SGDLS and YYNGEE. This CDR3 is built from 17 residues. The CDR3 loop reads CASSVAPGGTMNTEAFF. DNA of the CDR3: TGTGCCAGCAGCGTAGCCCCGGGGGGGACCATGAACACTGAAGCTTTCTTT.

This chain's CDR3 is CASSAPGNSPLHF. CDR3 DNA: TGTGCCAGCAGCGCCCCGGGGAATTCACCCCTCCACTTT. The rearrangement joins TRBV9 to TRBJ1-6; no reliable D call. This CDR3 is built from 13 residues. Germline V gene sequence: CDR1 SGDLS, CDR2 YYNGEE. V was shortened by 3 bases and J by 7 bases, with 8 bases between the two germline ends.

This chain uses TRBV2 with TRBJ2-5; the match to TRBD2 covers 10 bases. Near its end, the DNA agrees better with TRBJ2-7, so the J call may be wrong. The CDR3 runs to 13 residues. Germline assignment: CDR1 SNHLY and CDR2 FYNNEI. This CDR3 is CAYLAGETYEQYF. CDR3 coding DNA: TGTGCCTATCTAGCGGGGGAGACCTACGAGCAGTACTTC.

V is TRBV7-3 and J is TRBJ2-1; a possible D gene is TRBD2 (6 bases). The germline V gene has CDR1 SGHTA and CDR2 FQGTGA. This CDR3 has 17 residues. V lost 5 bases to trimming and J lost 6 bases, with 23 bases between them. Here the CDR3 DNA reads TGTGCCAGCAGCGAAAGGGGAGGTCGACGGCGGGCCAATGAGCAGTTCTTC. Its translation is CASSERGGRRRANEQFF.

The J gene is TRBJ2-2, the V gene TRBV7-3, with 9 bases fitting TRBD1. The V segment lost 2 bases and the J segment 1 base; nucleotides outside the gene matches: 2. The CDR3 has 16 amino acids. Germline V CDR1 and CDR2: SGHTA, FQGTGA. CDR3 DNA sequence: TGTGCCAGCAGCTTAGGGGGACAGGGGAACACCGGGGAGCTGTTTTTT. It specifies CASSLGGQGNTGELFF. The variable domain in full, with the rest retrieved from reference TRBV7-3 and TRBJ2-2, is GAGVSQTPSNKVTEKGKYVELRCDPISGHTALYWYRQSLGQGPEFLIYFQGTGAADDSGLPNDRFFAVRPEGSVSTLKIQRTERGDSAVYLCASSLGGQGNTGELFFGEGSRLTVL.

The genes are TRBV10-1 and TRBJ2-2; D possibly corresponds to TRBD1 (5 bases). The CDR3 loop spans 13 amino acids. Trimming left V 4 bases short and J 4 bases short, with 7 bases between. Germline assignment: CDR1 WNHNN and CDR2 SYGVQD (reference sequence). The CDR3 nucleotides are TGCGCCAGCAGTGCTCAGGGCACCGGGGAGCTGTTTTTT. Protein: CASSAQGTGELFF.

The gene calls are TRBV7-9 and TRBJ1-2; tentatively, D is TRBD1 (6 bases). V lost 4 bases to trimming and J lost 7 bases, with 10 bases between them. From germline, CDR1 is SEHNR and CDR2 FQNEAQ (reference sequence). The CDR3 has 12 amino acids. The CDR3 region has the DNA TGTGCCAGCAGCTCACAGGGACCTGGCTACACCTTC. It is translated as CASSSQGPGYTF.

V and J are TRBV5-1 and TRBJ2-5; 12 nucleotides line up with TRBD2. Looked up from germline, CDR1 is SGHRS and CDR2 is YFSETQ. The trim removed 3 bases at V and 5 bases at J, leaving 11 bases unmatched. The CDR3 has 17 amino acids. The CDR3 DNA is TGCGCCAGCAGCTCCCGTGCTAGCGGGGGGGCTGGGGAGACCCAGTACTTC. Translation: CASSSRASGGAGETQYF.